Following are 14 T cell receptor beta chains from one sample sequenced in a study of cytomegalovirus exposure and HLA in healthy donors. The primer mix had 60 Vbeta and 13 Jbeta primers. The method was immunoSEQ multiplex PCR; TCRdb's version includes in-frame clones alone and lacks a portion of them. Counted here are 150,000 or so clones, 80% to 90% occurring once; the ten biggest clones make up roughly 8.8%. The sample consisted of PBMCs. Source of these receptors: a young man in good health and CMV-seropositive.

V and J are TRBV6-5 and TRBJ1-2, with D maybe TRBD1 (6 bases). The J call could be wrong; TRBJ2-1 is a better fit for the DNA end. The CDR3 contains 14 residues. In germline, CDR1 is MNHEY, CDR2 SVGAGI. The CDR3 coding sequence is TGTGCCAGCAGTTACTCGGGGACAAGAAACGGACAGTTCTTC. It yields the protein CASSYSGTRNGQFF.

The rearrangement uses TRBV5-4 and TRBJ2-2, with D unclear. V lost 5 bases and J lost 3, with 8 bases in between. Looked up from germline, CDR1 is SGHNT and CDR2 is YYREEE (reference sequence). The CDR3 extends over 13 amino acids. CDR3: CASREEDTGELFF. The CDR3 coding sequence is TGTGCCAGCAGGGAAGAGGACACCGGGGAGCTGTTTTTT.

A word on this clone: Germline and junction disagree at one end, which may indicate a read error. J is TRBJ2-3 and V is TRBV2, with a tentative D call TRBD1 (5 bases). Germline V gives CDR1 SNHLY, CDR2 FYNNEI. This CDR3 region has 15 residues. CDR3 bases: TGTGCCAGCAGCGAAGGGGCAGGGTTCACAGATACGCAGTATTTT. Encoded protein: CASSEGAGFTDTQYF. Full variable domain (outside the CDR3, taken from reference TRBV2 and TRBJ2-3): EPEVTQTPSHQVTQMGQEVILRCVPISNHLYFYWYRQILGQKVEFLVSFYNNEISEKSEIFDDQFSVERPDGSNFTLKIRSTKLEDSAMYFCASSEGAGFTDTQYFGPGTRLTVL.

The rearrangement links TRBV7-9 to TRBJ1-4; TRBD1 matches at 8 bases. The CDR3 has 17 amino acids. Germline CDR1 and CDR2: SEHNR and FQNEAQ (reference sequence). Losses at the gene ends were 4 bases for V and 0 bases for J; bases not matched to a gene: 7. The CDR3 loop reads CASSSRVQGATNEKLFF. Here the CDR3 DNA reads TGTGCCAGCAGCTCCAGGGTACAGGGGGCAACTAATGAAAAACTGTTTTTT.

The rearrangement joins TRBV30 to TRBJ2-1, with 8 bases matching TRBD2. CDR1 is GTSNPN and CDR2 is SVGIG in the germline V gene (reference sequence). The CDR3 is 17 amino acids. V lost 0 bases, J lost 8 bases, and 15 bases stayed unmatched. CDR3 protein: CAWSVTAGGRPRDEQFF. The CDR3 DNA reads TGTGCCTGGAGTGTGACCGCGGGGGGCCGGCCCCGGGATGAGCAGTTCTTC.

This clone appeared a single time. The CDR3 is CASSSGQGETQYF. The CDR3 DNA sequence: TGTGCCAGCTCATCTGGACAGGGAGAGACCCAGTACTTC. V gene TRBV18 combines with J gene TRBJ2-5; 8 bases match TRBD1. The germline CDR1 and CDR2 sequences are KGHSH and LQKENI. Unmatched junction bases numbered 3, after V lost 5 bases and J lost 4 bases. This CDR3 is 13 amino acids long.

Only one count was recorded for this clone. The J gene is TRBJ2-7, the V gene TRBV15; 9 bases fit TRBD1. Losses at the gene ends were 3 bases for V and 1 base for J; bases not matched to a gene: 1. Germline values: CDR1 LNHNV, CDR2 YYDKDF (reference sequence). The CDR3 runs 14 residues. The CDR3 here is CATSSGTGSYEQYF. The CDR3 DNA reads as TGTGCCACCAGCAGCGGGACAGGGTCCTACGAGCAGTACTTC.

The chain uses TRBV14 and TRBJ1-1, with a weak D call TRBD1 (5 bases). The V gene's germline CDR1 is SGHDN and CDR2 FVKESK. V lost 4 bases and J 7 bases, leaving 13 bases between the germline ends. CDR3 length: 13 amino acids. Here the CDR3 reads CASSRILQGEAFF. DNA of the CDR3: TGTGCCAGCAGCCGAATCCTCCAGGGTGAAGCTTTCTTT.

This chain joins TRBV7-7 and TRBJ2-5; TRBD1 matches 10 bases. V was pared by 6 bases and J by 5 bases, with 9 bases of the junction left unmatched. The CDR3 loop spans 15 amino acids. The germline CDR1 and CDR2 sequences are SSHAT and FNYEAQ (reference sequence). CDR3 region: CASSSGTGAGETQYF. The CDR3 DNA follows: TGTGCCAGCAGTTCCGGGACAGGGGCCGGGGAGACCCAGTACTTC. Complete variable domain (other parts from reference TRBV7-7 and TRBJ2-5): GAGVSQSPRYKVTKRGQDVTLRCDPISSHATLYWYQQALGQGPEFLTYFNYEAQPDKSGLPSDRFSAERPEGSISTLTIQRTEQRDSAMYRCASSSGTGAGETQYFGPGTRLLVL.

The chain recombines TRBV7-2 with TRBJ1-5; D not certain. The CDR3 covers 15 residues. Germline values: CDR1 SGHTA, CDR2 FQGNSA. Deletions cut 7 bases from V and 0 bases from J, with 13 bases between. The CDR3 sequence: CASTFQVNSNQPQHF. The CDR3 bases are TGTGCCAGCACCTTCCAGGTTAATAGCAATCAGCCCCAGCATTTT. The complete variable domain, with remaining parts taken from reference TRBV7-2 and TRBJ1-5, reads GAGVSQSPSNKVTEKGKDVELRCDPISGHTALYWYRQSLGQGLEFLIYFQGNSAPDKSGLPSDRFSAERTGGSVSTLTIQRTQQEDSAVYLCASTFQVNSNQPQHFGDGTRLSIL.

Remarks on this clone: This same CDR3 is encoded by further DNA sequences in the sample. The chain has TRBV27 and TRBJ1-1, with 9 bases matching TRBD1. The germline CDR1 and CDR2 sequences are MNHEY and SMNVEV (reference sequence). Losses at the gene ends were 3 bases for V and 2 bases for J; bases not matched to a gene: 1. The CDR3 covers 14 residues. The CDR3 coding sequence is TGTGCCAGCAGTTTGACAGGGGGAAACACTGAAGCTTTCTTT. Translation: CASSLTGGNTEAFF.

The rearrangement links TRBV29-1 to TRBJ2-5; 14 nucleotides line up with TRBD2. Germline-derived CDR1 and CDR2 are SQVTM and ANQGSEA. J gave up 5 bases and V 5 bases, and 10 bases lay outside the gene matches. This CDR3 has 16 amino acids. This CDR3 reads CSVSLGTSGGGETQYF. DNA of the CDR3: TGCAGCGTTTCTCTCGGGACTAGCGGGGGCGGGGAGACCCAGTACTTC.

In its sample, this clone was seen once. The rearrangement uses TRBV7-2 and TRBJ2-1, with 8 bases matching TRBD2. The ends lost 5 bases at V and 4 bases at J; junction bases unmatched: 7. This CDR3 is 15 amino acids long. The germline V gene encodes CDR1 SGHTA and CDR2 FQGNSA. CDR3 coding DNA: TGTGCCAGCAGCCCCATGGCGGGGGGATACAATGAGCAGTTCTTC. It translates to CASSPMAGGYNEQFF.

The V call is TRBV19, the J call TRBJ2-2, with 9 bases that match TRBD1. Germline V gene data show CDR1 as LNHDA and CDR2 as SQIVND (reference sequence). This CDR3 spans 15 amino acids. V lost 8 bases to trimming and J lost 0 bases; unmatched junction nucleotides: 4. This chain's CDR3 is CASLRQGANTGELFF. The CDR3 nucleotides read TGTGCCAGTCTTAGACAGGGGGCGAACACCGGGGAGCTGTTTTTT.